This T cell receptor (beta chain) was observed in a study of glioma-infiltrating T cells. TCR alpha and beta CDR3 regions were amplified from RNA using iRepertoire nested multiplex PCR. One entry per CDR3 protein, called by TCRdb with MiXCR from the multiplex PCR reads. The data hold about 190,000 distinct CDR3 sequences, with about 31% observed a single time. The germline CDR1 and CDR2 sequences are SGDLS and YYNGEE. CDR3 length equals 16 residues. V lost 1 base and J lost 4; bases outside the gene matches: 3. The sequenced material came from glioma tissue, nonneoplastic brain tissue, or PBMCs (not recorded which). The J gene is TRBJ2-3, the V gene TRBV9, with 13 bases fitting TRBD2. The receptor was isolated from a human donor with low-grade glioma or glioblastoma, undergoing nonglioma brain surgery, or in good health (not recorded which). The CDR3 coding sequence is TGTGCCAGCAGCGTAACAGGACTAGCGGGAGCAGATACGCAGTATTTT. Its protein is CASSVTGLAGADTQYF.